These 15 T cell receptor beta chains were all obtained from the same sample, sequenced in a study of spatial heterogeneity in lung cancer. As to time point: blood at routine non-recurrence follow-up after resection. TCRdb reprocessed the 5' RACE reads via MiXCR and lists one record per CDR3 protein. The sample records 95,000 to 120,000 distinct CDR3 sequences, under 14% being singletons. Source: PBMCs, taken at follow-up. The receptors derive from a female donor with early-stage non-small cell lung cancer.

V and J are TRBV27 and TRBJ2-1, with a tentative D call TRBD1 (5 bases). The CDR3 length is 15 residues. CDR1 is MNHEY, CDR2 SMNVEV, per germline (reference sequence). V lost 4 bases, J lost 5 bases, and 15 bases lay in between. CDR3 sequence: CASSSGQFYNNEQFF. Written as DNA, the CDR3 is TGTGCCAGCAGTTCCGGACAATTTTACAACAATGAGCAGTTCTTC.

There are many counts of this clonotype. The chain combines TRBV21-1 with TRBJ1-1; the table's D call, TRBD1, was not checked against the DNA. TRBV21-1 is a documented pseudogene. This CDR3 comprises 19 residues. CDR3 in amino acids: CASSKDCQTRDREWTEAFF. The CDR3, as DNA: TGTGCCAGCAGCAAAGACTGTCAGACCCGGGACAGGGAATGGACTGAAGCTTTCTTT.

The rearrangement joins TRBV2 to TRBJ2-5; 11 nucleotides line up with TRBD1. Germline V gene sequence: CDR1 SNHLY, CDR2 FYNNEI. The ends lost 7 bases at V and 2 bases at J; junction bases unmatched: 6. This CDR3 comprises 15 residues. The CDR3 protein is CASTQDRGRQETQYF. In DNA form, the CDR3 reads TGTGCCAGCACCCAGGACAGGGGGCGACAAGAGACCCAGTACTTC.

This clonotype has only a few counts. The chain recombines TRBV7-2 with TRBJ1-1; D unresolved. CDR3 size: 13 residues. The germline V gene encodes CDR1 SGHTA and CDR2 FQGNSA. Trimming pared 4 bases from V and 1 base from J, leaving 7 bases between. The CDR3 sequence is CASSSPANTEAFF. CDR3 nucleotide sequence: TGTGCCAGCAGCTCCCCGGCGAACACTGAAGCTTTCTTT.

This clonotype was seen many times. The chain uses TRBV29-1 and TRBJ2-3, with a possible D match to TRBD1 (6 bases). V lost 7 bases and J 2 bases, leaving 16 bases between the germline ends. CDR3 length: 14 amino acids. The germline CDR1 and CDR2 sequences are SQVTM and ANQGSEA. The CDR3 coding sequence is TGCAGCGCCGATCGTGGGACACCCACAGATACGCAGTATTTT. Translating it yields CSADRGTPTDTQYF.

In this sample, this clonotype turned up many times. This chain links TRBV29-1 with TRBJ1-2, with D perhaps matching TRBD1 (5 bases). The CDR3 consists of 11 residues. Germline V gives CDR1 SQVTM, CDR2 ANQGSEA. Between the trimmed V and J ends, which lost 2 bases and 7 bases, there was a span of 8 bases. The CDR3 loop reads CSVETGRGYTF. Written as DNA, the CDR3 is TGCAGCGTTGAAACAGGCCGTGGCTACACCTTC.

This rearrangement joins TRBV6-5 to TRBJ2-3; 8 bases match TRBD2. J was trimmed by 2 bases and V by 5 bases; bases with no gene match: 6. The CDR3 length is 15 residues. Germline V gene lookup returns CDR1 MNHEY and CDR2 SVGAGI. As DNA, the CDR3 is TGTGCCAGCAGTCCTTGGACTAGCTCCACAGATACGCAGTATTTT. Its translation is CASSPWTSSTDTQYF.

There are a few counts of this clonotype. The CDR3 reads CASSYSRIPNYGYTF. CDR3 nucleotide sequence: TGTGCCAGCAGTTACTCCAGGATCCCTAACTATGGCTACACCTTC. The chain carries TRBV6-5 and TRBJ1-2; D is undetermined. Germline-derived CDR1 and CDR2 are MNHEY and SVGAGI. V was shortened by 0 bases and J by 0 bases, with 8 bases between the two germline ends. The CDR3 is 15 residues long.

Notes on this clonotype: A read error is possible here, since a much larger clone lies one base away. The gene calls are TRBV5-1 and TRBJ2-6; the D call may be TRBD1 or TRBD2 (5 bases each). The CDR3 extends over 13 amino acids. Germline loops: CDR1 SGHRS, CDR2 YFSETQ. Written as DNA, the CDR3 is TGCGCCAGCAGCTTATACGGGGCCAGCGTCCTGACTTTC. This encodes CASSLYGASVLTF.

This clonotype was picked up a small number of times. The DNA for the CDR3 is TGTGCCAGCAGCTTATCCGGGACAGACTCTGGAAACACCATATATTTT. This codes for CASSLSGTDSGNTIYF. V is TRBV7-2 and J is TRBJ1-3; the match to TRBD1 covers 7 bases. The V and J ends lost 2 bases and 0 bases, in that order; junction bases with no gene match: 4. This CDR3 contains 16 residues. CDR1 is SGHTA, CDR2 FQGNSA, per germline.

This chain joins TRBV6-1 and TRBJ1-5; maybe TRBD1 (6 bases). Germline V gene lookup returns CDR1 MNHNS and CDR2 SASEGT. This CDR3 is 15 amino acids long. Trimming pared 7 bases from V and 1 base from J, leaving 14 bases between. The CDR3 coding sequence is TGTGCCAGCACTCTATCCGGGACAAGCAATCAGCCCCAGCATTTT. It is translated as CASTLSGTSNQPQHF.

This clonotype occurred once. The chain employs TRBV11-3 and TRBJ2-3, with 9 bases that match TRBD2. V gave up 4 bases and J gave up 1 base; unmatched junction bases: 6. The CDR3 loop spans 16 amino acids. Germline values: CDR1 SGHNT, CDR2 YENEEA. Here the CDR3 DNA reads TGTGCCAGCAGCTCCGGACTAGCGATCCGCACAGATACGCAGTATTTT. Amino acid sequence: CASSSGLAIRTDTQYF.

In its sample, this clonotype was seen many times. The CDR3 sequence is CASSPEDMNTEAFF. The DNA for the CDR3 is TGTGCCAGCTCACCCGAGGACATGAACACTGAAGCTTTCTTT. The gene calls are TRBV18 and TRBJ1-1; possibly TRBD1 for D (5 bases). The germline V gene has CDR1 KGHSH and CDR2 LQKENI. V was shortened by 3 bases and J by 0 bases, with 8 bases between the two germline ends. This CDR3 has 14 amino acids.

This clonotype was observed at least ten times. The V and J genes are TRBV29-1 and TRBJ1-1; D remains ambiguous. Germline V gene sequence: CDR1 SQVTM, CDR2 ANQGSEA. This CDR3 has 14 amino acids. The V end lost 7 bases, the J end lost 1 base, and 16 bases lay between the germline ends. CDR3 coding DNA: TGCAGCGCTGTCACATACCGCGAGAACACTGAAGCTTTCTTT. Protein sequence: CSAVTYRENTEAFF.

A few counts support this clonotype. The CDR3, as DNA: TGTGCCAGCAGTCGCGCAGGGGGCACTAATGAAAAACTGTTTTTT. It is translated as CASSRAGGTNEKLFF. The chain recombines TRBV11-2 with TRBJ1-4, with 8 positions matching TRBD1. V lost 6 bases to trimming and J lost 2 bases; unmatched junction nucleotides: 5. This CDR3 has 15 amino acids. Germline values: CDR1 SGHAT, CDR2 FQNNGV. Looking up the rest from reference TRBV11-2 and TRBJ1-4 gives the full variable domain: EAGVAQSPRYKIIEKRQSVAFWCNPISGHATLYWYQQILGQGPKLLIQFQNNGVVDDSQLPKDRFSAERLKGVDSTLKIQPAKLEDSAVYLCASSRAGGTNEKLFFGSGTQLSVL.